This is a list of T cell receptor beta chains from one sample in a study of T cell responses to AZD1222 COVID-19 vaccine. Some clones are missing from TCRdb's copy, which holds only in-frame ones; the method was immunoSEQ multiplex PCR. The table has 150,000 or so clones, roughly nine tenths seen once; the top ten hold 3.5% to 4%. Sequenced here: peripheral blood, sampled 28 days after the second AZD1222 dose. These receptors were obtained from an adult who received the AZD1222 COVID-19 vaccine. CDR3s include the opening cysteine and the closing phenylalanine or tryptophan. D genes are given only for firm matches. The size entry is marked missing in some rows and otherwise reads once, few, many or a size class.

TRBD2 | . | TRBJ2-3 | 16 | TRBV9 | TGTGCCAGCAGCGTAAGGGAGGCGGGAGGATCAGATACGCAGTATTTT | CASSVREAGGSDTQYF
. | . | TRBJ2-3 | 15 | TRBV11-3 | TGTGCCAGCAGCTTAGAATTTAGGGGCACAGATACGCAGTATTTT | CASSLEFRGTDTQYF
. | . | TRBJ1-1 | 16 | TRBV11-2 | TGTGCCAGCAGCTCCTCCAGCCCGTGGGGAAAGGGTGAAGCTTTCTTT | CASSSSSPWGKGEAFF
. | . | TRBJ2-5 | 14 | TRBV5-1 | TGCGCCAGCAGCTTGGGGACAGATCAAGAGACCCAGTACTTC | CASSLGTDQETQYF
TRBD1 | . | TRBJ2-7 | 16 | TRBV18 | TGTCCCAGCTCTCTAACACGACAGGGGGCGATGGGTGAGCAGTACTTC | CPSSLTRQGAMGEQYF
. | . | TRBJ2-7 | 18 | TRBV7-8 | TGTGCCAGCAGCTACAGGGGCGGTGCGGGGGGTCTCTCTCTTGAGCAGTACTTC | CASSYRGGAGGLSLEQYF
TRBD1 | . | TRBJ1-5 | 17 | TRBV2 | TGTGCCAGCAGGGGCGACAGGGGGCGAACAAGCAATCAGCCCCAGCATTTT | CASRGDRGRTSNQPQHF
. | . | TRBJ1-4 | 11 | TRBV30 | TGTGCCTGGAGTCCAAATGAAAAACTGTTTTTT | CAWSPNEKLFF
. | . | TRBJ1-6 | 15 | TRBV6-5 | TGTGCCAGCACTTCGCCTGGGGTTATATGGTCACCCCTCCACTTT | CASTSPGVIWSPLHF
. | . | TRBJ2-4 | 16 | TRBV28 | TGTGCCAGCAGTTTAGTCGTAAAGGGGGAACATAACATTCAGTACTTC | CASSLVVKGEHNIQYF
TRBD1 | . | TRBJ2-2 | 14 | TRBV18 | TGTGCCAGCTCACGACAGGGGCTGGCCGGGGAGCTGTTTTTT | CASSRQGLAGELFF
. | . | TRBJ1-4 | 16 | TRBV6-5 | TGTGCCAGCAGTTACCTGGCGGGGGAATTGGATGAAAAACTGTTTTTT | CASSYLAGELDEKLFF
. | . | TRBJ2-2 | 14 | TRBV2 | TGTGCCAGCACGAGTTTCAGGGACACCGGGGAGCTGTTTTTT | CASTSFRDTGELFF
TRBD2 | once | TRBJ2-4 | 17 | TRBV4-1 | TGCGCCAGCAGCCCCCGGGATGGCGGGAGGGCCGAGAACATTCAGTACTTC | CASSPRDGGRAENIQYF
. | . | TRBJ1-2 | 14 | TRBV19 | TGTGCCAGTCGACCGCTGAGTGGGAACTATGGCTACACCTTC | CASRPLSGNYGYTF
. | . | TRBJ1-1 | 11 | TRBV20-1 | TGCAGTGCTATCCGGGACATTGAAGCTTTCTTT | CSAIRDIEAFF
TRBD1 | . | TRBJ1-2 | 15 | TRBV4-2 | TGTGCCAGCAGCCAAGGGAGCCAGGGGGGCTATGGCTACACCTTC | CASSQGSQGGYGYTF
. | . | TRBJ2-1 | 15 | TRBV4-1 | TGCGCCAGCAGCCAAAAGATTCTTAACAGGGAAGAGCAGTTCTTC | CASSQKILNREEQFF
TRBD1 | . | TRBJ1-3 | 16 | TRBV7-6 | TGTGCCAGCAGCCAGGGACAGGGTATAACTGGAAACACCATATATTTT | CASSQGQGITGNTIYF
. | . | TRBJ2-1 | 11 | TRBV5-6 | TGTGCCAGCAGCGCTGGCAGTGAGCAGTTCTTC | CASSAGSEQFF
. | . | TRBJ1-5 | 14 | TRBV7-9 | TGTGCCAGCAGCTTAGCCCAGAGCAATCAGCCCCAGCATTTT | CASSLAQSNQPQHF
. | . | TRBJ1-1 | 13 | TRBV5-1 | TGCGCCAGCAGCTTAAATGAGGGAGGGGAAGCTTTCTTT | CASSLNEGGEAFF
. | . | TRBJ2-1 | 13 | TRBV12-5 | TGTGCTAGTGGTTTGGTACTTTACAATGAGCAGTTCTTC | CASGLVLYNEQFF
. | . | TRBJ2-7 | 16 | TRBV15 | TGTGCCACCAGCAGAGCCAGGACACTAAGCTCCTACGAGCAGTACTTC | CATSRARTLSSYEQYF
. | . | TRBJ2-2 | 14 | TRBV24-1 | TGTGCCACCAGTGATTTTTCGGGTACCGGGGAGCTGTTTTTT | CATSDFSGTGELFF
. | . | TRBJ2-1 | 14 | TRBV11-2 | TGTGCCAGCAGCCACACGTCCAGGGGCAATGAGCAGTTCTTC | CASSHTSRGNEQFF
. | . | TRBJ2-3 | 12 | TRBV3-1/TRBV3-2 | TGTGCCAGCAGCCAATTCACAGATACGCAGTATTTT | CASSQFTDTQYF
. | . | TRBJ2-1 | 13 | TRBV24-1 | TGTGCCACCAGTGATGCCAGACTGGATGAGCAGTTCTTC | CATSDARLDEQFF
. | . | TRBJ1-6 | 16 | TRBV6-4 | TGTGCCAGCAGTGACTTACGAGGTGTTCCGAGTGGTCCCCTCCACTTT | CASSDLRGVPSGPLHF
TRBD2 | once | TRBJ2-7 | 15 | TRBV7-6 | TGTGCCAGCAGCTTACGGCGGGAGACCCCCTACGAGCAGTACTTC | CASSLRRETPYEQYF
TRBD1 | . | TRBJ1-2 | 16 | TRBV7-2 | TGTGCCAGCAGCTCCCTTCGACAGGGACTTAACTATGGCTACACCTTC | CASSSLRQGLNYGYTF
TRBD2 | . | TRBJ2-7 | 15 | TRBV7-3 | TGTGCCAGCAGCTTTACAGCGGGACCCATGGGGGAGCAGTACTTC | CASSFTAGPMGEQYF
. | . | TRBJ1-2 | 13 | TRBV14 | TGTGCCAGCAGCGTGGGGCCCACATATGGCTACACCTTC | CASSVGPTYGYTF